These 10 T cell receptor beta chains originate from one sample sequenced in a study of prognosis after radiotherapy for stage I lung cancer. The authors amplified TCR beta CDR3 from genomic DNA using two-round multiplex PCR. The use of primers specific to each TRBV and TRBJ gene characterized first-round PCR. One entry per CDR3 protein, called by TCRdb with MiXCR from the multiplex PCR reads. Found here are about 35,000 distinct CDR3 sequences, around 34% of them singletons; the top ten hold roughly 17%. Sequenced here: PBMCs, sampled before or after stereotactic body radiation therapy (not recorded which). All receptors come from a donor at least 50 years old with non-small cell lung cancer.

At least ten counts were recorded for this clonotype. The chain recombines TRBV15 with TRBJ1-2; 8 bases map to TRBD1. CDR1 and CDR2 from the germline V gene are LNHNV and YYDKDF (reference sequence). This CDR3 has 15 residues. V lost 5 bases to trimming and J lost 4 bases; unmatched junction nucleotides: 9. For the CDR3, the DNA is TGTGCCACCAGCTCTAGACGACAGGGGAGCTATGGCTACACCTTC. Its protein product is CATSSRRQGSYGYTF.

This clonotype was counted ten times or more. This chain connects TRBV29-1 to TRBJ2-5; D gene uncertain. Germline lookup yields CDR1 SQVTM and CDR2 ANQGSEA. The V and J ends lost 4 bases and 4 bases respectively, with 7 bases between them. CDR3 length: 11 residues. CDR3 protein: CSVGLLETQYF. The CDR3 bases are TGCAGCGTTGGGCTGTTAGAGACCCAGTACTTC.

The sample holds many counts of this clonotype. This CDR3 is missing its conserved last phenylalanine or tryptophan, likely due to a read error. The chain links TRBV5-4 to TRBJ2-1; D uncertain. The CDR3 loop spans 13 amino acids. V lost 2 bases to trimming and J lost 6 bases, with 9 bases between them. Germline CDR1 SGHNT, CDR2 YYREEE (reference sequence). The CDR3 here is CASSFESSNEQFL. CDR3 coding DNA: TGTGCCAGCAGCTTCGAGAGTAGCAATGAGCAGTTCCTC.

This clonotype showed up many times. This chain connects TRBV27 to TRBJ2-5; TRBD2 might be the D (7 bases). Trimming removed 3 bases at V and 5 bases at J, with 16 bases between. CDR3 length: 15 residues. Germline CDR1 and CDR2: MNHEY and SMNVEV (reference sequence). The DNA of the CDR3 is TGTGCCAGCAGTTTTGGGGGGGGCGCGGGGGAGACCCAGTACTTC. It specifies CASSFGGGAGETQYF.

This clonotype was recorded at least ten times. The chain carries TRBV3-1 and TRBJ1-1; maybe TRBD1 (6 bases). Germline CDR1 reads LGHDT; CDR2 reads YNNKEL (reference sequence). V was pared by 6 bases and J by 3 bases, with 11 bases between. This CDR3 has 13 residues. The chain's CDR3 is CASRVEGDTEAFF. The CDR3, as DNA: TGTGCCAGCAGGGTAGAGGGGGACACTGAAGCTTTCTTT.

The CDR3 loop reads CASSVSGHGYTF. CDR3 in DNA: TGCGCCAGCAGCGTTTCAGGGCATGGCTACACCTTC. V gene TRBV5-1 combines with J gene TRBJ1-2; D is perhaps TRBD1 (5 bases). The germline CDR1 and CDR2 sequences are SGHRS and YFSETQ. CDR3 length equals 12 residues. The ends were cut back, 4 bases at V and 6 bases at J, with 10 bases in the middle.

This clonotype ranks as medium-sized. V and J are TRBV6-1 and TRBJ2-7, with D tentatively TRBD1 (8 bases). The V end was cut by 6 bases, the J end by 4 bases, with 16 bases between. The CDR3 runs to 14 residues. Germline V lookup: CDR1 MNHNS, CDR2 SASEGT. The CDR3: CASSADREGYEQYF. Written as DNA, the CDR3 is TGTGCCAGCAGCGCGGACAGGGAGGGATACGAGCAGTACTTC.

This clonotype has ten or more counts. The rearrangement uses TRBV7-8 and TRBJ2-7; TRBD1 matches 7 bases. Trimming took 2 bases from V and 6 from J; bases not matched to a gene: 10. This CDR3 spans 15 amino acids. Germline V gene lookup returns CDR1 SGHVS and CDR2 FQNEAQ. The CDR3: CASSLLRGQLLEQYF. CDR3 coding DNA: TGTGCCAGCAGCTTACTTCGGGGACAGTTACTCGAGCAGTACTTC.

The chain uses TRBV20-1 and TRBJ2-3, with D tentatively TRBD1 (6 bases). Germline assignment: CDR1 DFQATT and CDR2 SNEGSKA (reference sequence). V lost 0 bases to trimming and J lost 13 bases, with 23 bases between them. This CDR3 has 15 amino acids. CDR3 protein: CSARDRGRDTDTKYF. The CDR3 nucleotides are TGCAGTGCTAGAGATCGGGGCAGGGACACAGATACAAAGTATTTT.

This clonotype occurred many times. This chain joins TRBV28 and TRBJ1-5; D may be TRBD1 (6 bases). The CDR3 consists of 13 residues. With 7 bases removed from V and 9 bases from J, the gap between germline ends came to 16 bases. Per the germline V gene, CDR1 is MDHEN and CDR2 is SYDVKM. The CDR3 is CASTRGLLRPQHF. The CDR3 nucleotides read TGTGCCAGCACCAGGGGACTTCTACGGCCCCAGCATTTT.